These 19 T cell receptor beta chains were sequenced from one sample in a study of identical twins. A single record per CDR3 protein comes from TCRdb applying MiXCR to the 5' RACE reads. The sample holds 200,000 to 250,000 distinct CDR3 sequences, roughly an eighth seen once. What was sequenced was memory (CD45RO+) T cells sorted from blood. The receptors stem from a woman between 18 and 29 years old in good health.

There are a few counts of this clonotype. The chain joins TRBV29-1 to TRBJ2-1; TRBD2 matches 9 bases. The CDR3 consists of 17 residues. CDR1 SQVTM and CDR2 ANQGSEA come from the germline V gene. V trimming: 1 base; J trimming: 16 bases; junction bases outside the gene matches: 23. CDR3 DNA: TGCAGCGTTGAAGCGAGCGGGAGGTTTTTCTCCTACAATGAGCGTTTCTTC. Encoded protein: CSVEASGRFFSYNERFF.

The V gene is TRBV12-5, the J gene TRBJ2-1; TRBD2 aligns across 7 bases. The trim removed 2 bases at V and 6 bases at J, leaving 19 bases unmatched. This CDR3 is 19 amino acids long. The V gene's germline CDR1 is LGHNT and CDR2 FRNRAP. The DNA for the CDR3 is TGTGCTAGTGGTTTGTCACGGACCCTGGGGCTAAGCGGGGCCAATGAGCAGTTCTTC. Amino acids: CASGLSRTLGLSGANEQFF.

V gene TRBV2 combines with J gene TRBJ2-1; 11 bases agree with TRBD2. In germline, CDR1 is SNHLY, CDR2 FYNNEI. Trimming at V came to 4 bases and at J to 4 bases, leaving 6 bases not matched to a gene. The CDR3 length is 16 residues. The CDR3 DNA sequence: TGTGCCAGCAGTGTAGCGGGGGGGACTTATTACAATGAGCAGTTCTTC. As protein: CASSVAGGTYYNEQFF.

This chain uses TRBV5-4 with TRBJ2-5, with 11 bases matching TRBD2. V was pared by 2 bases and J by 2 bases, with 5 bases of the junction left unmatched. The germline V gene encodes CDR1 SGHNT and CDR2 YYREEE (reference sequence). The CDR3 is 16 residues long. The CDR3: CASSFRLAGQQETQYF. CDR3 nucleotides: TGTGCCAGCAGCTTTAGACTAGCGGGACAACAAGAGACCCAGTACTTC.

This clonotype appeared a few times. The chain has TRBV7-2 and TRBJ2-5; 9 nucleotides align to TRBD2. Per the germline V gene, CDR1 is SGHTA and CDR2 is FQGNSA. The CDR3 loop spans 15 amino acids. The V and J ends lost 4 bases and 5 bases, in that order; junction bases with no gene match: 8. The CDR3 DNA follows: TGTGCCAGCAGCTACGTCGGGGCGGGGGGGGAGACCCAGTACTTC. It yields the protein CASSYVGAGGETQYF.

This clonotype was seen at least ten times. V gene TRBV5-1 combines with J gene TRBJ2-3, with a tentative D call TRBD1 (6 bases). V was cut by 4 bases and J by 10 bases, with 25 bases left in between. CDR3 length: 16 residues. Germline CDR1 SGHRS, CDR2 YFSETQ. Here the CDR3 reads CASSRQGQGDGSAQYF. The CDR3, as DNA: TGCGCCAGCAGCCGCCAGGGGCAGGGAGACGGAAGCGCGCAGTATTTT.

A few counts support this clonotype. The gene calls are TRBV3-1 and TRBJ2-7; perhaps TRBD2 as D (5 bases). Trimming took 0 bases from V and 2 from J, leaving 11 bases between them. CDR3 size: 15 residues. Germline CDR1 and CDR2: LGHDT and YNNKEL (reference sequence). The chain's CDR3 is CASSQDLSGAYEQYF. The CDR3 DNA follows: TGTGCCAGCAGCCAAGACCTTTCCGGGGCCTACGAGCAGTACTTC.

The sample holds many counts of this clonotype. V is TRBV11-3 and J is TRBJ1-6; D is unresolved. The V end was cut by 5 bases, the J end by 6 bases, with 8 bases between. Germline CDR1 and CDR2: SGHNT and YENEEA. This CDR3 is 13 amino acids long. CDR3 in DNA: TGTGCCAGCAGCCCCGGGCCTAATTCACCCCTCCACTTT. Translated, it gives CASSPGPNSPLHF.

V gene TRBV20-1 combines with J gene TRBJ2-1, with 9 bases lining up with TRBD1. Trimming cost V 5 bases and J 6 bases; bases outside gene matches: 5. The germline V gene has CDR1 DFQATT and CDR2 SNEGSKA (reference sequence). The CDR3 runs 13 residues. The CDR3 DNA reads as TGCAGTGCTGGGGGGACAGGGTTCAATGAGCAGTTCTTC. Translating gives CSAGGTGFNEQFF.

This clonotype was seen only a few times. The chain recombines TRBV5-1 with TRBJ2-1, with D uncertain. The CDR3 totals 13 residues. V lost 4 bases, J lost 6 bases, and 11 bases lay in between. Germline V CDR1 and CDR2: SGHRS, YFSETQ. CDR3 region: CASSADPGNEQFF. DNA for the CDR3: TGCGCCAGCAGCGCTGATCCGGGCAATGAGCAGTTCTTC.

This clonotype has ten or more counts. J is TRBJ2-1 and V is TRBV7-3; TRBD2 matches 9 bases. Germline-derived CDR1 and CDR2 are SGHTA and FQGTGA. The length of the CDR3 is 15 residues. Unmatched junction bases numbered 3, after V lost 4 bases and J lost 2 bases. Here the CDR3 reads CASSSLAGAYNEQFF. CDR3 coding DNA: TGTGCCAGCAGCTCCTTAGCGGGGGCCTACAATGAGCAGTTCTTC.

The chain combines TRBV6-5 with TRBJ2-7; no firm D call. Trimming removed 0 bases at V and 3 bases at J, with 12 bases between. Germline CDR1 is MNHEY and CDR2 is SVGAGI. The CDR3 totals 15 residues. CDR3 residues: CASSYSLAPNYEQYF. The CDR3 DNA sequence: TGTGCCAGCAGTTACTCCTTAGCCCCCAACTACGAGCAGTACTTC.

This clonotype has more than one count but fewer than ten. This rearrangement joins TRBV5-6 to TRBJ1-1; D gene ambiguous. V lost 0 bases to trimming and J lost 3 bases, with 12 bases between them. This CDR3 spans 15 amino acids. Germline values: CDR1 SGHDT, CDR2 YYEEEE. CDR3 sequence: CASSLAAVTDTEAFF. CDR3 nucleotides: TGTGCCAGCAGCTTGGCCGCGGTTACGGACACTGAAGCTTTCTTT. Full variable domain (missing parts from reference TRBV5-6 and TRBJ1-1): DAGVTQSPTHLIKTRGQQVTLRCSPKSGHDTVSWYQQALGQGPQFIFQYYEEEERQRGNFPDRFSGHQFPNYSSELNVNALLLGDSALYLCASSLAAVTDTEAFFGQGTRLTVV.

This chain uses TRBV5-1 with TRBJ2-3; TRBD2 matches at 7 bases. CDR3 length: 15 amino acids. Germline lookup yields CDR1 SGHRS and CDR2 YFSETQ. V dropped 2 bases and J dropped 5; count of bases not matched to a gene: 8. CDR3 amino acids: CASSFDQRGGDTQYF. The CDR3 DNA follows: TGCGCCAGCAGCTTCGACCAGCGGGGTGGAGATACGCAGTATTTT. Drawing the rest from reference TRBV5-1 and TRBJ2-3, the complete variable domain is KAGVTQTPRYLIKTRGQQVTLSCSPISGHRSVSWYQQTPGQGLQFLFEYFSETQRNKGNFPGRFSGRQFSNSRSEMNVSTLELGDSALYLCASSFDQRGGDTQYFGPGTRLTVL.

This clonotype has at least ten counts. The chain uses TRBV12-3 or TRBV12-4 and TRBJ2-3; D is ambiguous. V gave up 6 bases and J gave up 4 bases, with 14 bases separating them. This CDR3 has 14 residues. The DNA of the CDR3 is TGTGCCAGCAGCCAAGGTCATGTCTCAGATACGCAGTATTTT. This codes for CASSQGHVSDTQYF.

This clonotype came up a few times. This rearrangement joins TRBV20-1 to TRBJ2-3; D is unclear. Trimming shortened V by 0 bases and J by 5 bases, and 9 bases separated the two germline ends. Looked up from germline, CDR1 is DFQATT and CDR2 is SNEGSKA (reference sequence). CDR3 length: 13 amino acids. The CDR3, as DNA: TGCAGTGCTAGAGATCCCAATGGAGATACGCAGTATTTT. Residues: CSARDPNGDTQYF.

The chain is built from TRBV5-1 and TRBJ2-3, with 7 bases fitting TRBD2. The CDR3 runs 16 residues. The V segment lost 4 bases and the J segment 3 bases; nucleotides outside the gene matches: 11. The V gene's germline CDR1 is SGHRS and CDR2 YFSETQ. CDR3 protein: CASSRGEGSGTDTQYF. For the CDR3, the DNA is TGCGCCAGCAGCCGCGGGGAGGGGAGCGGAACAGATACGCAGTATTTT.

In its sample, this clonotype was seen a few times. V and J are TRBV6-2 or TRBV6-3 and TRBJ2-7; D is perhaps TRBD1 (6 bases). Trimming left V 6 bases short and J 7 bases short, with 16 bases between. The CDR3 covers 13 residues. Germline CDR1 MNHEY, CDR2 SVGEGT. The CDR3 loop is CASSRGSQGEQYF. In DNA, the CDR3 is TGTGCCAGCAGCAGGGGCAGCCAAGGAGAGCAGTACTTC.

This chain uses TRBV4-3 with TRBJ1-2; no clear D gene. The CDR3 length is 15 residues. Germline-derived CDR1 and CDR2 are LGHNA and YSLEER. Trimming removed 0 bases from V and 7 bases from J, with 15 bases in between. CDR3 sequence reads: CASSQDARTQAGYTF. CDR3 in DNA: TGCGCCAGCAGCCAAGACGCCCGTACCCAAGCTGGCTACACCTTC.